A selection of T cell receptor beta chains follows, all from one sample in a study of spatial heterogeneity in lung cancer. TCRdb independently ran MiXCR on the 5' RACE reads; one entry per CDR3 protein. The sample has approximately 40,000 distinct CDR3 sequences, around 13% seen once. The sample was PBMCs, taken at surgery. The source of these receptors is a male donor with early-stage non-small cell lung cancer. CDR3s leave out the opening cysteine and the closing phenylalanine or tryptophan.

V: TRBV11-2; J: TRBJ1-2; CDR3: ASSEQADGYT
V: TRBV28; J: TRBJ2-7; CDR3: ASSLEQGADEQY
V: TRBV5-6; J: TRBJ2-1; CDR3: ASSPPSWRAYNEQF
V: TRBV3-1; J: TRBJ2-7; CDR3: ASTTSSTGKYEQY
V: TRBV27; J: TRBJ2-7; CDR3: ASSSGTESYEQY
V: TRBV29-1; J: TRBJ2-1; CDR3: SIQGAYSYNEQF
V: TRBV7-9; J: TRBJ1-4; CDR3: ASSSRYLRATNEKLF
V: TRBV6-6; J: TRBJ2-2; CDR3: ASSPGIAGGGGELF
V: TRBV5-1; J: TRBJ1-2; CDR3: ASMKTGGADGYT
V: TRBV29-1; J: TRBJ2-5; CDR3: SVEVGVAGRHGETQY
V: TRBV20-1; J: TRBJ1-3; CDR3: SARVGSSGNTIY
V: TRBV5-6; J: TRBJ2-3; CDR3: ASSLSGSDTQY
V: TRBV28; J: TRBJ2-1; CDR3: ASSLEAGAYNEQF
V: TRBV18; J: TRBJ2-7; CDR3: ASSPPTEQWNEQY
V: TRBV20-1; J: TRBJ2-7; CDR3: SAGDFSSTSYEQY
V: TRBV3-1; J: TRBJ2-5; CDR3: ASSQDWTSGTQTQY
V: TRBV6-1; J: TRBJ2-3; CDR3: ASSGDRGQVSTDTQY